Each of the 23 T cell receptor beta chains below was sequenced from the same sample in a study of graft-versus-host responses after intestinal transplantation. What these receptors recognize is not known. TCRdb's table, derived via immunoSEQ multiplex PCR, lists solely in-frame clones and lacks some. The sample contains 84,000 or so clones, about nine tenths of which appear only once. The sample consisted of unstimulated CD8+ T cells sorted from spleen or lymph node cells, taken before transplant. The receptors derive from a human donor who was the organ donor for an intestinal transplant.

The V gene is TRBV7-9, the J gene TRBJ1-6; 9 nucleotides agree with TRBD1. The V and J ends lost 4 bases and 14 bases, in that order; junction bases with no gene match: 15. Germline V gene data show CDR1 as SEHNR and CDR2 as FQNEAQ (reference sequence). The CDR3 extends over 16 amino acids. The CDR3 coding sequence is TGTGCCAGCAGCTCTTACCTGGGACAGGGAGTAAGGTCCCTCCACTTT. Translated, it gives CASSSYLGQGVRSLHF.

J is TRBJ1-1 and V is TRBV30; D uncertain. Trimming removed 0 bases from V and 1 base from J, with 9 bases in between. Per germline, CDR1 GTSNPN and CDR2 SVGIG (reference sequence). The length of the CDR3 is 14 residues. DNA of the CDR3: TGTGCCTGGAGTGTAACCCTGGAGAACACTGAAGCTTTCTTT. This translates into CAWSVTLENTEAFF.

The chain employs TRBV9 and TRBJ1-3; 7 positions match TRBD1. The V gene's germline CDR1 is SGDLS and CDR2 YYNGEE. The CDR3 is 16 amino acids. Trimming took 3 bases from V and 7 from J; bases not matched to a gene: 13. The CDR3 DNA reads TGTGCCAGCAGCGCGAGATGGACAGGCCGTAGGAACACCATATATTTT. It translates to CASSARWTGRRNTIYF.

This chain connects TRBV28 to TRBJ1-2, with no clear D. The CDR3 runs to 14 residues. Per germline, CDR1 MDHEN and CDR2 SYDVKM. The V and J ends lost 7 bases and 6 bases respectively, with 18 bases between them. CDR3 region: CASTTPPYPDGYTF. CDR3 DNA: TGTGCCAGCACCACCCCCCCATATCCGGATGGCTACACCTTC.

The J gene is TRBJ1-3, the V gene TRBV7-9, with no clear D. The V end lost 1 base, the J end lost 6 bases, and 16 bases lay between the germline ends. The V gene's germline CDR1 is SEHNR and CDR2 FQNEAQ (reference sequence). The CDR3 runs 16 residues. CDR3 nucleotide sequence: TGTGCCAGCAGCTTAGGATGGGGAGAGGTTGAAAACACCATATATTTT. Amino acids: CASSLGWGEVENTIYF.

This chain joins TRBV4-1 and TRBJ1-1, with unresolved D. The V gene lost 0 bases and the J gene lost 4 bases, with 15 bases spanning the gap. Germline assignment: CDR1 MGHRA and CDR2 YSYEKL. This CDR3 is built from 16 residues. The DNA for the CDR3 is TGCGCCAGCAGCCAAGATTGGTTCCGCGGGGTCACTGAAGCTTTCTTT. As protein: CASSQDWFRGVTEAFF.

This sequence joins TRBV25-1 and TRBJ1-1, with unresolved D. The CDR3 sequence is 13 residues long. V lost 2 bases and J lost 4, with 8 bases in between. Germline CDR1 MGHDK, CDR2 SYGVNS. The CDR3, as DNA: TGTGCCAGCAGTGAAACGGGTTTCACTGAAGCTTTCTTT. It codes for CASSETGFTEAFF.

This chain joins TRBV10-3 and TRBJ1-2, with D unresolved. This CDR3 is built from 12 residues. Trimming shortened V by 7 bases and J by 4 bases, and 10 bases separated the two germline ends. Germline loops: CDR1 ENHRY, CDR2 SYGVKD. CDR3 nucleotide sequence: TGTGCCATCACGGACGAGCTCTATGGCTACACCTTC. Its translation is CAITDELYGYTF.

The V call is TRBV5-8, the J call TRBJ1-1, with no clear D. The length of the CDR3 is 15 residues. From germline, CDR1 is SGHTS and CDR2 YDEGEE. V was pared by 5 bases and J by 1 base, with 15 bases between. The CDR3: CASRMRVKPNTEAFF. DNA of the CDR3: TGTGCCAGCAGGATGAGAGTGAAACCGAACACTGAAGCTTTCTTT.

This clone was seen a single time. V is TRBV27 and J is TRBJ1-1; D unresolved. This CDR3 spans 13 amino acids. V was trimmed by 7 bases and J by 1 base, leaving 10 bases between them. The germline CDR1 and CDR2 sequences are MNHEY and SMNVEV (reference sequence). The CDR3 spells CASTLHPNTEAFF. CDR3 bases: TGTGCCAGCACCTTACACCCGAACACTGAAGCTTTCTTT.

The rearrangement joins TRBV28 to TRBJ1-6; D uncertain. Germline V gene data show CDR1 as MDHEN and CDR2 as SYDVKM. The CDR3 extends over 15 amino acids. Trimming pared 2 bases from V and 6 bases from J, leaving 11 bases between. In DNA form, the CDR3 reads TGTGCCAGCAGTTTAGTTGGCCACGGTAATTCACCCCTCCACTTT. Translation: CASSLVGHGNSPLHF.

This rearrangement joins TRBV4-1 to TRBJ1-1; TRBD1 matches 9 bases. Trimming took 0 bases from V and 5 from J; bases not matched to a gene: 7. The germline CDR1 and CDR2 sequences are MGHRA and YSYEKL. The CDR3 sequence is 16 residues long. Here the CDR3 reads CASSQDGTGRATEAFF. In DNA form, the CDR3 reads TGCGCCAGCAGCCAAGATGGGACAGGGAGGGCGACTGAAGCTTTCTTT.

The V call is TRBV4-1, the J call TRBJ1-1, with D unresolved. V dropped 0 bases and J dropped 4 bases, with 15 bases sitting between them. The CDR3 has 16 amino acids. Germline CDR1 reads MGHRA; CDR2 reads YSYEKL. CDR3: CASSQDRFGGGTEAFF. In nucleotides, the CDR3 is TGCGCCAGCAGCCAAGATAGGTTCGGTGGTGGCACTGAAGCTTTCTTT.

This clone appeared a single time. The chain carries TRBV2 and TRBJ1-3, with D unresolved. CDR3 length: 13 residues. CDR1 is SNHLY and CDR2 is FYNNEI in the germline V gene. V was shortened by 8 bases and J by 0 bases, with 8 bases between the two germline ends. CDR3 sequence (DNA): TGTGCCAGCGAAGTGGGCTCTGGAAACACCATATATTTT. It codes for CASEVGSGNTIYF. Together with reference TRBV2 and TRBJ1-3, the CDR3 gives the full variable domain: EPEVTQTPSHQVTQMGQEVILRCVPISNHLYFYWYRQILGQKVEFLVSFYNNEISEKSEIFDDQFSVERPDGSNFTLKIRSTKLEDSAMYFCASEVGSGNTIYFGEGSWLTVV.

This chain links TRBV5-1 with TRBJ2-1; D is possibly TRBD1 or TRBD2 (6 bases each). Germline assignment: CDR1 SGHRS and CDR2 YFSETQ. The CDR3 consists of 18 residues. The V end lost 0 bases, the J end lost 4 bases, and 20 bases lay between the germline ends. The CDR3 sequence: CASSLDSEGGLAYNEQFF. The CDR3 coding sequence is TGCGCCAGCAGCTTGGATTCCGAGGGGGGCCTAGCTTACAATGAGCAGTTCTTC.

The genes are TRBV5-1 and TRBJ2-7; D is unclear. This CDR3 is 15 amino acids long. With 0 bases removed from V and 2 bases from J, the gap between germline ends came to 12 bases. Per germline, CDR1 SGHRS and CDR2 YFSETQ. CDR3 residues: CASSLGWEGPYEQYF. The CDR3 nucleotides are TGCGCCAGCAGCTTGGGGTGGGAAGGGCCCTACGAGCAGTACTTC.

This clone appeared a few times. The V gene is TRBV4-1, the J gene TRBJ1-6; 9 positions agree with TRBD1. Germline loops: CDR1 MGHRA, CDR2 YSYEKL. This CDR3 region has 14 residues. The V and J ends lost 4 bases and 9 bases, in that order; junction bases with no gene match: 4. DNA for the CDR3: TGCGCCAGCAGCCTCGGGACAGGGCTTTCACCCCTCCACTTT. As protein: CASSLGTGLSPLHF.

The chain has TRBV6-5 and TRBJ2-4; no clear D gene. The CDR3 extends over 13 amino acids. Trimming took off 7 bases at V and 0 bases at J, with 7 bases between the two ends. Germline lookup yields CDR1 MNHEY and CDR2 SVGAGI. CDR3 in DNA: TGTGCCAGCACCACAACAGCCAAAAACATTCAGTACTTC. It yields the protein CASTTTAKNIQYF.

V usage is TRBV27 and J usage is TRBJ2-6; a weak D match, TRBD1 (5 bases). The V end was cut by 3 bases, the J end by 0 bases, with 12 bases between. The CDR3 runs to 17 residues. Germline V gives CDR1 MNHEY, CDR2 SMNVEV (reference sequence). In DNA, the CDR3 is TGTGCCAGCAGTTTGTCAGGGTGGGTCTCTGGGGCCAACGTCCTGACTTTC. Amino acids: CASSLSGWVSGANVLTF.

The rearrangement joins TRBV4-1 to TRBJ2-3, with a weak D call TRBD2 (5 bases). Trimming pared 1 base from V and 6 bases from J, leaving 11 bases between. The CDR3 is 14 residues long. Germline CDR1 MGHRA, CDR2 YSYEKL. This CDR3 is CASSQVPKRDTQYF. In DNA, the CDR3 is TGCGCCAGCAGCCAAGTCCCGAAGCGGGATACGCAGTATTTT.

This clone was detected a few times. The V gene is TRBV6-1, the J gene TRBJ2-7; D gene unclear. The CDR3 consists of 14 residues. Germline V gene sequence: CDR1 MNHNS, CDR2 SASEGT. The germline V and J ends were trimmed by 2 bases and 3 bases, with 11 bases remaining between them. CDR3 sequence reads: CASSENADGYEQYF. In DNA form, the CDR3 reads TGTGCCAGCAGTGAAAACGCCGACGGCTACGAGCAGTACTTC.

The gene calls are TRBV9 and TRBJ1-1, with a tentative D call TRBD1 (5 bases). The V end was cut by 0 bases, the J end by 5 bases, with 14 bases between. The CDR3 totals 15 residues. The germline V gene encodes CDR1 SGDLS and CDR2 YYNGEE. CDR3 protein: CASSVGYGAGTEAFF. The CDR3 DNA reads as TGTGCCAGCAGCGTAGGATATGGGGCAGGAACTGAAGCTTTCTTT.

The rearrangement joins TRBV29-1 to TRBJ2-4, with D perhaps matching TRBD1 (6 bases). The CDR3 covers 14 residues. The V gene's germline CDR1 is SQVTM and CDR2 ANQGSEA. Trimming cost V 3 bases and J 9 bases, with 18 bases left between them. The CDR3 is CSVELPGAMGIQYF. CDR3 DNA sequence: TGCAGCGTTGAGTTGCCAGGGGCTATGGGCATTCAGTACTTC.